The 25 T cell receptor beta chains presented below share a single source sample, sequenced in a study of cytomegalovirus exposure and HLA in healthy donors. The PCR had 60 Vbeta and 13 Jbeta primers. The assay was immunoSEQ multiplex PCR, and TCRdb's table has in-frame clones only and misses some. This sample yields some 150,000 clones, of which about four fifths are seen a single time; 2.2% belongs to the top ten. The sequenced sample was PBMCs. The source of these receptors is a man in his thirties or forties in good health and CMV-seronegative.

V usage is TRBV5-1 and J usage is TRBJ1-1; D gene ambiguous. CDR1 and CDR2 from the germline V gene are SGHRS and YFSETQ. The CDR3 runs 15 residues. Trimming cost V 0 bases and J 4 bases, with 13 bases left between them. CDR3 residues: CASSLGPGKATEAFF. CDR3 nucleotide sequence: TGCGCCAGCAGCTTGGGCCCGGGAAAAGCCACTGAAGCTTTCTTT.

A few counts support this clone. CDR3 sequence: CASSPGQNNSPLHF. CDR3 coding DNA: TGCGCCAGCAGCCCGGGACAGAATAATTCACCCCTCCACTTT. The chain recombines TRBV5-1 with TRBJ1-6; 7 bases are a match to TRBD1. With 4 bases clipped from V and 5 bases from J, the junction kept 3 bases outside the gene matches. The CDR3 sequence is 14 residues long. Germline CDR1 SGHRS, CDR2 YFSETQ.

This chain links TRBV6-5 with TRBJ1-2; the match to TRBD1 covers 8 bases. J lost 0 bases, V lost 7 bases, and 4 bases had no gene match. Per the germline V gene, CDR1 is MNHEY and CDR2 is SVGAGI. This CDR3 spans 14 amino acids. The CDR3 DNA is TGTGCCAGCATGGGACAGGCTACTAACTATGGCTACACCTTC. Translated, it gives CASMGQATNYGYTF.

V usage is TRBV5-1 and J usage is TRBJ1-2; D unresolved. Germline V gene sequence: CDR1 SGHRS, CDR2 YFSETQ. Trimming stripped 0 bases from V and 0 bases from J, with 9 bases between. This CDR3 contains 15 residues. The CDR3 loop reads CASSLAPGTNYGYTF. DNA for the CDR3: TGCGCCAGCAGCTTGGCCCCGGGGACTAACTATGGCTACACCTTC.

The CDR3 region has the DNA TGTGCCAGCAGTTTAATTGGACAAAACACTGAAGCTTTCTTT. Translated, it gives CASSLIGQNTEAFF. This chain links TRBV27 with TRBJ1-1, with D possibly TRBD1 on 5 matching bases. CDR1 is MNHEY and CDR2 is SMNVEV in the germline V gene (reference sequence). V was shortened by 2 bases and J by 2 bases, with 9 bases between the two germline ends. The CDR3 extends over 14 amino acids.

This chain uses TRBV9 with TRBJ1-3; 8 bases map to TRBD1. The CDR3 is made up of 15 amino acids. The germline V gene has CDR1 SGDLS and CDR2 YYNGEE. Unmatched junction bases numbered 7, after V lost 0 bases and J lost 8 bases. This CDR3 reads CASSVAGGRGDTIYF. CDR3 DNA sequence: TGTGCCAGCAGCGTAGCAGGGGGCAGAGGAGACACCATATATTTT.

In this sample, this clone turned up once. The chain has TRBV6-5 and TRBJ2-7, with 8 positions matching TRBD1. This CDR3 comprises 13 residues. V was pared by 2 bases and J by 7 bases, with 4 bases of the junction left unmatched. The germline V gene has CDR1 MNHEY and CDR2 SVGAGI. CDR3 residues: CASSYQGAREQYF. DNA for the CDR3: TGTGCCAGCAGTTACCAGGGGGCAAGGGAGCAGTACTTC.

The chain combines TRBV29-1 with TRBJ2-1, with a weak D call TRBD1 (6 bases). CDR1 and CDR2 (germline): SQVTM, ANQGSEA. The CDR3 spans 14 residues. V was shortened by 4 bases and J by 5 bases, with 15 bases between the two germline ends. The CDR3 DNA reads TGCAGCGTTGTAACAGGGCCGATAGACAATGAGCAGTTCTTC. It translates to CSVVTGPIDNEQFF.

This clone appeared many times. This chain links TRBV6-4 with TRBJ2-3, with 7 bases lining up with TRBD2. V lost 2 bases to trimming and J lost 1 base; unmatched junction nucleotides: 0. Germline CDR1 MRHNA, CDR2 SNTAGT. The CDR3 sequence is 14 residues long. The CDR3 DNA reads TGTGCCAGCAGTGACCGGGGGGGCACAGATACGCAGTATTTT. This gives the protein CASSDRGGTDTQYF.

The chain recombines TRBV6-6 with TRBJ2-5; TRBD1 might be the D (6 bases). Trimming took 6 bases from V and 4 from J, leaving 18 bases between them. The CDR3 is 15 residues long. CDR1 and CDR2 from the germline V gene are MNHNY and SVGAGI (reference sequence). CDR3 region: CASSHGFGTRETQYF. Here the CDR3 DNA reads TGTGCCAGCAGCCACGGATTCGGGACACGAGAGACCCAGTACTTC.

This chain joins TRBV30 and TRBJ2-6; 7 bases match TRBD1. There are 12 residues in the CDR3. From germline, CDR1 is GTSNPN and CDR2 SVGIG (reference sequence). The junction had 5 bases not matched to a gene; V was cut back by 6 bases and J by 9 bases. The DNA of the CDR3 is TGTGCCTGCGACAGGGAAGACAACGTCCTGACTTTC. Protein sequence: CACDREDNVLTF.

The V gene is TRBV19, the J gene TRBJ1-1, with a possible D match to TRBD1 (5 bases). The CDR3 length is 13 residues. Per the germline V gene, CDR1 is LNHDA and CDR2 is SQIVND (reference sequence). V dropped 1 base and J dropped 4 bases, with 7 bases sitting between them. CDR3 sequence (DNA): TGTGCCAGTAGTATAGCCAGGGCCACTGAAGCTTTCTTT. Translating it yields CASSIARATEAFF.

This clone was recorded a few times. This chain uses TRBV5-6 with TRBJ1-1, with D possibly TRBD1 on 6 matching bases. CDR3 length equals 16 residues. Between the trimmed V and J ends, which lost 3 bases and 0 bases, there was a span of 15 bases. Germline V gene sequence: CDR1 SGHDT, CDR2 YYEEEE. The CDR3 DNA reads as TGTGCCAGCAGCTACCAGGGACAAACCATGAACACTGAAGCTTTCTTT. Translated, it gives CASSYQGQTMNTEAFF.

The chain is built from TRBV2 and TRBJ2-7; D not resolved. The V and J ends lost 2 bases and 1 base respectively, with 12 bases between them. The CDR3 has 15 residues. Germline CDR1 SNHLY, CDR2 FYNNEI. CDR3 bases: TGTGCCAGCAGTGAACGCGGAGCCGTATCCTACGAGCAGTACTTC. As protein: CASSERGAVSYEQYF.

This clone was detected only a few times. The chain is built from TRBV6-1 and TRBJ1-1; the D gene is possibly TRBD1 (5 bases). V was shortened by 7 bases and J by 0 bases, with 12 bases between the two germline ends. In germline, CDR1 is MNHNS, CDR2 SASEGT. The CDR3 totals 14 residues. The CDR3 loop reads CASTWGGLNTEAFF. CDR3 DNA: TGTGCCAGCACGTGGGGGGGTTTGAACACTGAAGCTTTCTTT.

The chain recombines TRBV10-1 with TRBJ1-6, with 7 bases that match TRBD1. The CDR3 sequence is 14 residues long. V was clipped by 5 bases and J by 7 bases; unmatched bases: 5. CDR1 WNHNN and CDR2 SYGVQD come from the germline V gene (reference sequence). The CDR3: CASSRGTVNSPLHF. The CDR3 nucleotides are TGCGCCAGCAGTCGCGGGACAGTAAATTCACCCCTCCACTTT.

The chain's CDR3 is CASTSQADTDTQYF. The CDR3 bases are TGTGCCAGCACCTCGCAGGCAGACACAGATACGCAGTATTTT. V gene TRBV11-1 combines with J gene TRBJ2-3; no clear D gene. The CDR3 is 14 amino acids. Trimming stripped 7 bases from V and 2 bases from J, with 13 bases between. CDR1 SGHAT and CDR2 FQDESV come from the germline V gene (reference sequence).

The chain links TRBV14 to TRBJ2-1; 7 bases agree with TRBD2. The V segment lost 2 bases and the J segment 9 bases; nucleotides outside the gene matches: 22. This CDR3 comprises 19 residues. The germline V gene encodes CDR1 SGHDN and CDR2 FVKESK. This CDR3 reads CASSQLGDYPNPRRIEQFF. The CDR3 DNA reads TGTGCCAGCAGCCAACTCGGGGACTACCCCAACCCGAGGAGAATTGAGCAGTTCTTC.

The chain employs TRBV4-1 and TRBJ2-1, with 13 bases fitting TRBD2. Germline CDR1 is MGHRA and CDR2 is YSYEKL. The CDR3 extends over 15 amino acids. V shed 5 bases and J 7 bases; nucleotides not matched to a gene: 5. In nucleotides, the CDR3 is TGCGCCAGCAGCGGACTAGCGGGAGTAATGAATGAGCAGTTCTTC. Its protein product is CASSGLAGVMNEQFF.

The gene calls are TRBV5-1 and TRBJ2-3; 8 bases fit TRBD2. This CDR3 is 15 amino acids long. The V gene end was trimmed by 2 bases and the J gene end by 5 bases; junction bases not matched to a gene: 7. Germline CDR1 reads SGHRS; CDR2 reads YFSETQ. The CDR3 region is CASSLTGGPEDTQYF. The CDR3 DNA reads as TGCGCCAGCAGCTTAACGGGGGGGCCTGAAGATACGCAGTATTTT.

The chain links TRBV12-5 to TRBJ2-5; TRBD2 matches at 9 bases. The CDR3 is made up of 13 amino acids. Germline assignment: CDR1 LGHNT and CDR2 FRNRAP. The CDR3 is CASRLAGFETQYF. The CDR3 coding sequence is TGTGCATCCCGGCTAGCGGGATTTGAGACCCAGTACTTC.

J is TRBJ1-1 and V is TRBV19; D perhaps matches TRBD1 (6 bases). Germline CDR1 is LNHDA and CDR2 is SQIVND (reference sequence). The CDR3 length is 19 residues. V lost 5 bases to trimming and J lost 0 bases, with 25 bases between them. CDR3 DNA sequence: TGTGCCAGTAGTCCCCAGGACAGAGTTTTACGTAGGATGAACACTGAAGCTTTCTTT. Protein product: CASSPQDRVLRRMNTEAFF.

The chain employs TRBV28 and TRBJ2-3; D gene uncertain. Per germline, CDR1 MDHEN and CDR2 SYDVKM. The CDR3 contains 12 residues. V lost 1 base and J lost 8, with 7 bases in between. The CDR3 DNA sequence: TGTGCCAGCAGTTTATCCCTAGGTACGCAGTATTTT. Amino acids: CASSLSLGTQYF.

The V gene is TRBV5-1, the J gene TRBJ1-5, with 9 bases aligning to TRBD1. V was pared by 3 bases and J by 7 bases, with 8 bases of the junction left unmatched. The germline gives CDR1 SGHRS, CDR2 YFSETQ. This CDR3 region has 15 residues. The CDR3 nucleotides read TGCGCCAGCAGCTCCACAGGGGGCGGCGGACAGCCCCAGCATTTT. It encodes CASSSTGGGGQPQHF.

A remark on this clone: The same CDR3 also results from other DNA sequences found in this sample. This chain links TRBV28 with TRBJ1-2; 8 bases match TRBD1. The CDR3 sequence is 13 residues long. J lost 8 bases, V lost 5 bases, and 7 bases had no gene match. Germline V gene lookup returns CDR1 MDHEN and CDR2 SYDVKM. The CDR3 DNA is TGTGCCAGCAGTCCGGACAGGGTAGGGGGCTACACCTTC. It encodes CASSPDRVGGYTF.